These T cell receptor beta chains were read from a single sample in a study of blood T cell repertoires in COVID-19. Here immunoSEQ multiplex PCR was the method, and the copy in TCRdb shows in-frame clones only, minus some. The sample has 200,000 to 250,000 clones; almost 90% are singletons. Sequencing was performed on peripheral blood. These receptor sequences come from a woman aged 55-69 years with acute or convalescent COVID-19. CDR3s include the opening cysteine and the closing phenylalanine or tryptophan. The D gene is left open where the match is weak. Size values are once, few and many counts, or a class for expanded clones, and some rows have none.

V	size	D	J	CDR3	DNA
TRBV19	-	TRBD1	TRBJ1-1	CASSNRGDTEAFF	TGTGCCAGTAGTAACAGGGGGGACACTGAAGCTTTCTTT
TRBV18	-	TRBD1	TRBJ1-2	CASSATGTGGLDYGYTF	TGTGCCAGCTCGGCGACCGGGACAGGGGGCCTAGACTATGGCTACACCTTC
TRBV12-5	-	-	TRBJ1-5	CASGLGGLPERQPQHF	TGTGCTAGTGGTTTGGGGGGACTGCCTGAACGTCAGCCCCAGCATTTT
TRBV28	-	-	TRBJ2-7	CASSAGGQIYEQYF	TGTGCCAGCAGTGCCGGGGGACAGATCTACGAGCAGTACTTC
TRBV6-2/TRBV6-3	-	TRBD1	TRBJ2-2	CASSYTVTGAGELFF	TGTGCCAGCAGTTACACGGTGACAGGGGCCGGGGAGCTGTTTTTT
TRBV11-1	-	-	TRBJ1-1	CASSVERNTEAFF	TGTGCCAGCAGTGTAGAAAGGAACACTGAAGCTTTCTTT
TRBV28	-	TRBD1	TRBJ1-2	CASSNPGGGAGGYTF	TGTGCCAGCAGTAATCCAGGGGGTGGAGCGGGTGGCTACACCTTC
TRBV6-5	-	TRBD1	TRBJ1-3	CASRTDRSNGNTIYF	TGTGCCAGCAGGACGGACAGGTCGAACGGAAACACCATATATTTT
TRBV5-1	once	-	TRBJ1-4	CASSLYRAEKLFF	TGCGCCAGCAGCTTGTACAGGGCAGAAAAACTGTTTTTT
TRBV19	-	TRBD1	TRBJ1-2	CASRGTGGLLNYGYTF	TGTGCCAGTAGGGGGACAGGGGGGTTGCTCAACTATGGCTACACCTTC
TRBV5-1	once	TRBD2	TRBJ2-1	CASSSAGDTYNEQFF	TGCGCCAGCAGCTCAGCGGGGGACACCTACAATGAGCAGTTCTTC
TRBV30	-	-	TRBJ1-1	CASPAGTLNTEAFF	TGTGCCTCCCCCGCCGGGACACTTAACACTGAAGCTTTCTTT
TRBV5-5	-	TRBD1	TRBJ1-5	CASGGDRGQPQHF	TGTGCCAGCGGGGGGGACAGGGGTCAGCCCCAGCATTTT
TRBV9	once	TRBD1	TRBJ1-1	CASSVAGTGGSVNTEAFF	TGTGCCAGCAGCGTAGCCGGGACAGGGGGCTCGGTGAACACTGAAGCTTTCTTT
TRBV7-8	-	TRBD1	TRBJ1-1	CASSLALFKTGGGDTEAFF	TGTGCCAGCAGCTTAGCCCTCTTCAAGACAGGGGGTGGGGACACTGAAGCTTTCTTT
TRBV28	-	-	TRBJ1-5	CASSPGSNQPQHF	TGTGCCAGCTCCCCGGGAAGCAATCAGCCCCAGCATTTT
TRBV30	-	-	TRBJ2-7	CAWSPGVYEQYF	TGTGCCTGGAGTCCAGGGGTCTACGAGCAGTACTTC
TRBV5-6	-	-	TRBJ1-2	CASSLGQLNYGYTF	TGTGCCAGCAGCTTGGGACAGCTTAACTATGGCTACACCTTC
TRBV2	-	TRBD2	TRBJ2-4	CASSVGSGRGGSRGIQYF	TGTGCCAGCAGTGTTGGTAGCGGGAGAGGGGGCTCTAGGGGCATTCAGTACTTC
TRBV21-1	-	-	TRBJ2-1	CATFLPGQYNEQFF	TGTGCCACCTTCTTACCGGGACAGTACAATGAGCAGTTCTTC
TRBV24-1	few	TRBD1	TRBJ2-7	CATSPQGAVDYEQYF	TGTGCCACGTCCCCGCAGGGGGCAGTGGACTACGAGCAGTACTTC
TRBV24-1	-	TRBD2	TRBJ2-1	CATSDLGLAGAANNEQFF	TGTGCCACCAGTGATCTGGGACTAGCGGGAGCGGCAAACAATGAGCAGTTCTTC
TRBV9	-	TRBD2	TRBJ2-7	CASSQGLAGTYEQYF	TGTGCCAGCAGCCAAGGACTAGCGGGTACGTACGAGCAGTACTTC
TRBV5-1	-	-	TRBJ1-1	CASSQQGFTEAFF	TGCGCCAGCAGCCAACAGGGTTTCACTGAAGCTTTCTTT
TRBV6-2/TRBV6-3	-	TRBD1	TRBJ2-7	CASSYQDRGRGRQYF	TGTGCCAGCAGTTACCAGGACAGGGGGCGCGGAAGGCAGTACTTC
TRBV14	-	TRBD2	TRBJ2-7	CASSRHSLNVVGEGIEQYF	TGTGCCAGCAGCCGTCACTCGTTAAATGTGGTCGGGGAGGGGATCGAGCAGTACTTC
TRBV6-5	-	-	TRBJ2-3	CASKLGAATDTQYF	TGTGCCAGCAAATTAGGGGCGGCCACAGATACGCAGTATTTT
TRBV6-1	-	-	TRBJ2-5	CASSEGNYLYQETQYF	TGTGCCAGCAGTGAAGGAAACTACCTGTACCAAGAGACCCAGTACTTC
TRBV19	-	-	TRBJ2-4	CASSTLLAKNIQYF	TGTGCCAGTAGTACTCTTTTAGCCAAAAACATTCAGTACTTC
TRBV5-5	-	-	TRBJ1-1	CASSLYRDIPEAFF	TGTGCCAGCAGCTTGTACAGGGACATCCCTGAAGCTTTCTTT
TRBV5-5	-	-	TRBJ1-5	CASSSGPTGNQPQHF	TGTGCCAGCAGCTCCGGTCCCACGGGCAATCAGCCCCAGCATTTT
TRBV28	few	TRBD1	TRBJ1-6	CASKNVRQGNNSPLHF	TGTGCCAGCAAGAACGTCCGACAGGGGAATAATTCACCCCTCCACTTT
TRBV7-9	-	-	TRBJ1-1	CASNAEGYTEAFF	TGTGCCAGCAACGCGGAGGGGTACACTGAAGCTTTCTTT
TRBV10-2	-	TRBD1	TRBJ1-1	CASTADRENTEAFF	TGCGCCAGCACTGCAGACAGGGAGAACACTGAAGCTTTCTTT
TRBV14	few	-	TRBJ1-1	CASSQEEAGAFF	TGTGCCAGCAGCCAAGAGGAGGCTGGAGCTTTCTTT
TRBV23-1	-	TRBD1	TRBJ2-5	CASSHHRGPGETQYF	TGCGCCAGCAGTCACCACAGGGGGCCCGGAGAGACCCAGTACTTC
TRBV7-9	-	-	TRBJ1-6	CASSSGGQGNSPLHF	TGTGCCAGCAGCTCAGGAGGGCAGGGTAATTCACCCCTCCACTTT
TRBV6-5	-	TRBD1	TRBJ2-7	CASRTEGTGSYEQYF	TGTGCCAGCAGGACGGAGGGGACAGGGTCCTACGAGCAGTACTTC
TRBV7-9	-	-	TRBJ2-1	CASSPPGGIGNEQFF	TGTGCCAGCAGCCCCCCGGGGGGCATCGGCAATGAGCAGTTCTTC
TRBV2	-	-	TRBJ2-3	CASSEPKTSTDTQYF	TGTGCCAGCAGTGAACCTAAAACTAGCACAGATACGCAGTATTTT
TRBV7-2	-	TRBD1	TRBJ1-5	CASSPRTGGDQPQHF	TGTGCCAGCAGCCCAAGGACAGGGGGCGATCAGCCCCAGCATTTT
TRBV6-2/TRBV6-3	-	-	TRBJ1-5	CASSESPGGYYSNQPQHF	TGTGCCAGCAGTGAGTCCCCAGGAGGGTACTATAGCAATCAGCCCCAGCATTTT
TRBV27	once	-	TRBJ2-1	CASSPTGLGEQFF	TGTGCCAGCAGTCCAACAGGGTTGGGGGAGCAGTTCTTC
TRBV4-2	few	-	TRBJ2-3	CASSLPVREGTDTQYF	TGTGCCAGCAGCCTCCCTGTGCGAGAGGGCACAGATACGCAGTATTTT
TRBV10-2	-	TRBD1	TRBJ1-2	CASSGSYRGLNYGYTF	TGCGCCAGCAGTGGATCATACAGGGGACTTAACTATGGCTACACCTTC
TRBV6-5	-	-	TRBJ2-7	CATQRDISSYEQYF	TGTGCCACCCAGCGGGACATAAGCTCCTACGAGCAGTACTTC
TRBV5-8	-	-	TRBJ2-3	CASSAGTLTRTDTQYF	TGTGCCAGCAGCGCAGGGACTCTTACCCGCACAGATACGCAGTATTTT